Presented here are 21 T cell receptor beta chains from one specimen sequenced in a study of T cell responses to AZD1222 COVID-19 vaccine (dated by TCRdb to the early 2020s). The time point label of this sample denotes: baseline before first vaccination. The library was obtained by the immunoSEQ multiplex PCR assay. TCRdb limited this immuneACCESS table to in-frame rearrangements with V and J called. A share of clones is missing; checked studies link under half to unresolved V genes, and the rest is unexplained. Counted in this sample were about 120,000 clones; roughly 84% of them appeared once. In total, the top ten clones hold around 9.9% of the sample. Source: peripheral blood, taken on day 0 of AZD1222 vaccination. The receptor set was obtained from an adult in good health.

This chain connects TRBV4-1 to TRBJ1-4; the D is unclear. Germline CDR1 reads MGHRA; CDR2 reads YSYEKL. The V gene lost 1 base and the J gene lost 0 bases, with 6 bases spanning the gap. This CDR3 region has 15 residues. The CDR3 sequence: CASSQGISTNEKLFF. CDR3 coding DNA: TGCGCCAGCAGCCAAGGGATATCAACTAATGAAAAACTGTTTTTT.

The J gene is TRBJ1-5, the V gene TRBV5-8; 7 bases match TRBD1. V dropped 4 bases and J dropped 6; count of bases not matched to a gene: 4. The germline V gene has CDR1 SGHTS and CDR2 YDEGEE. This CDR3 contains 13 residues. CDR3 sequence reads: CASSLGTAQPQHF. DNA of the CDR3: TGTGCCAGCAGCCTAGGGACAGCTCAGCCCCAGCATTTT.

The chain recombines TRBV7-9 with TRBJ1-6; D might be TRBD1 (5 bases). CDR1 and CDR2 from the germline V gene are SEHNR and FQNEAQ (reference sequence). V shed 5 bases and J shed 6 bases, with 11 bases lying between them. The CDR3 length is 14 residues. CDR3 coding DNA: TGTGCCAGCAGCGCCCTCGACAGTAATTCACCCCTCCACTTT. It encodes CASSALDSNSPLHF.

The rearrangement joins TRBV2 to TRBJ1-4; D remains unclear. The V and J ends lost 7 bases and 6 bases respectively, with 12 bases between them. The CDR3 is 13 residues long. Germline loops: CDR1 SNHLY, CDR2 FYNNEI. Here the CDR3 DNA reads TGTGCCAGCACGGGCGGGTTAGATGAAAAACTGTTTTTT. Protein sequence: CASTGGLDEKLFF.

The chain carries TRBV6-5 and TRBJ2-2; no clear D gene. The CDR3 totals 13 residues. The germline CDR1 and CDR2 sequences are MNHEY and SVGAGI. V lost 7 bases, J lost 5 bases, and 11 bases lay in between. The CDR3: CASMKGRTGELFF. The CDR3 DNA is TGTGCCAGCATGAAGGGTAGGACCGGGGAGCTGTTTTTT.

The genes are TRBV6-5 and TRBJ1-1; D perhaps matches TRBD1 (6 bases). The germline CDR1 and CDR2 sequences are MNHEY and SVGAGI. The CDR3 is 14 residues long. Trimming took 8 bases from V and 5 from J, leaving 18 bases between them. The CDR3 reads CASAILFRGTEAFF. The CDR3 DNA follows: TGTGCCAGCGCTATACTTTTCAGGGGTACTGAAGCTTTCTTT.

The chain is built from TRBV5-5 and TRBJ2-7; D uncertain. Germline V gene sequence: CDR1 SGHKS, CDR2 YYEKEE (reference sequence). This CDR3 comprises 12 residues. Trimming took 1 base from V and 3 from J, leaving 5 bases between them. The CDR3 bases are TGTGCCAGCAGCTTGAATCTCTACGAGCAGTACTTC. Translating gives CASSLNLYEQYF.

The chain has TRBV5-5 and TRBJ2-3; the D gene is possibly TRBD2 (5 bases). Trimming pared 1 base from V and 9 bases from J, leaving 24 bases between. This CDR3 contains 17 residues. CDR1 is SGHKS, CDR2 YYEKEE, per germline (reference sequence). The DNA of the CDR3 is TGTGCCAGCAGCTTGAATAAGTTGGCAGAGGGATTGTACACGCAGTATTTT. This encodes CASSLNKLAEGLYTQYF. The variable domain in full, completed from reference TRBV5-5 and TRBJ2-3, reads DAGVTQSPTHLIKTRGQQVTLRCSPISGHKSVSWYQQVLGQGPQFIFQYYEKEERGRGNFPDRFSARQFPNYSSELNVNALLLGDSALYLCASSLNKLAEGLYTQYFGPGTRLTVL.

This clone was observed a single time. This sequence joins TRBV4-3 and TRBJ2-7; tentative D call: TRBD2 (5 bases). Looked up from germline, CDR1 is LGHNA and CDR2 is YSLEER. The CDR3 runs to 15 residues. With 2 bases removed from V and 9 bases from J, the gap between germline ends came to 20 bases. The CDR3, as DNA: TGCGCCAGCAGCCAAACGGGGTACACCTACGAGAGGCAGTACTTC. Translated: CASSQTGYTYERQYF.

J is TRBJ1-1 and V is TRBV6-5; TRBD1 might be the D (5 bases). Looked up from germline, CDR1 is MNHEY and CDR2 is SVGAGI. CDR3 length: 15 residues. V shed 0 bases and J shed 1 base, with 9 bases lying between them. The CDR3 DNA reads TGTGCCAGCAGTTACTCGACAGTTACGAACACTGAAGCTTTCTTT. Its protein is CASSYSTVTNTEAFF.

The rearrangement uses TRBV7-2 and TRBJ1-1, with a possible D match to TRBD1 (6 bases). This CDR3 region has 14 residues. CDR1 and CDR2 from the germline V gene are SGHTA and FQGNSA. V lost 5 bases and J lost 1, with 11 bases in between. CDR3 sequence: CASSTQQGNTEAFF. CDR3 DNA sequence: TGTGCCAGCAGCACCCAACAGGGGAACACTGAAGCTTTCTTT. Using reference TRBV7-2 and TRBJ1-1 for the parts outside the CDR3, the full variable domain is GAGVSQSPSNKVTEKGKDVELRCDPISGHTALYWYRQSLGQGLEFLIYFQGNSAPDKSGLPSDRFSAERTGGSVSTLTIQRTQQEDSAVYLCASSTQQGNTEAFFGQGTRLTVV.

The chain combines TRBV28 with TRBJ2-5; the D gene is possibly TRBD2 (6 bases). The V end was cut by 6 bases, the J end by 4 bases, with 15 bases between. The CDR3 is made up of 14 amino acids. Germline V lookup: CDR1 MDHEN, CDR2 SYDVKM. The CDR3 nucleotides read TGTGCCAGCAGCCTGACTAGTCGTACAGAGACCCAGTACTTC. Its protein is CASSLTSRTETQYF.

Only one count was recorded for this clone. V is TRBV2 and J is TRBJ1-6; the D gene is possibly TRBD1 (5 bases). The CDR3 has 14 amino acids. Trimming left V 4 bases short and J 10 bases short, with 14 bases between. Germline V gene data show CDR1 as SNHLY and CDR2 as FYNNEI. The DNA for the CDR3 is TGTGCCAGCAGTGCCGGGGCCTATAGCTCACCCCTCCACTTT. Its translation is CASSAGAYSSPLHF. The full variable domain, in which reference TRBV2 and TRBJ1-6 provide the parts outside the CDR3, is EPEVTQTPSHQVTQMGQEVILRCVPISNHLYFYWYRQILGQKVEFLVSFYNNEISEKSEIFDDQFSVERPDGSNFTLKIRSTKLEDSAMYFCASSAGAYSSPLHFGNGTRLTVT.

This chain connects TRBV5-8 to TRBJ2-5, with TRBD1 matching 8 bases. Germline V lookup: CDR1 SGHTS, CDR2 YDEGEE. V lost 4 bases and J lost 1; bases outside the gene matches: 15. The CDR3 length is 18 residues. Written as DNA, the CDR3 is TGTGCCAGCAGCCGACCGGCAGGACAGGGTTTGGGCCAAGAGACCCAGTACTTC. It translates to CASSRPAGQGLGQETQYF. Filled out from reference TRBV5-8 and TRBJ2-5, the complete variable domain reads EAGVTQSPTHLIKTRGQQATLRCSPISGHTSVYWYQQALGLGLQFLLWYDEGEERNRGNFPPRFSGRQFPNYSSELNVNALELEDSALYLCASSRPAGQGLGQETQYFGPGTRLLVL.

This sequence joins TRBV3-1 (or the pseudogene TRBV3-2) and TRBJ1-1; 7 nucleotides agree with TRBD1. This CDR3 is 14 amino acids long. Germline V gene data show CDR1 as LGHDT and CDR2 as YNNKEL (reference sequence). Losses at the gene ends were 6 bases for V and 0 bases for J; bases not matched to a gene: 4. CDR3 sequence (DNA): TGTGCCAGCAGACCACAGGGGATGAACACTGAAGCTTTCTTT. Residues: CASRPQGMNTEAFF.

V is TRBV6-7 and J is TRBJ2-7; 11 nucleotides align to TRBD1. TRBV6-7 is placed among ORFs of uncertain function. With V trimmed by 6 bases and J by 6 bases, 7 bases remained unmatched. The CDR3 totals 14 residues. The CDR3 here is CASRPAGTGGEQYF. The CDR3 DNA reads as TGTGCCAGCAGACCCGCCGGGACAGGGGGCGAGCAGTACTTC.

This clone was picked up one time. The chain joins TRBV27 to TRBJ2-6; the match to TRBD1 covers 7 bases. CDR1 is MNHEY and CDR2 is SMNVEV in the germline V gene (reference sequence). The CDR3 totals 16 residues. V was pared by 5 bases and J by 2 bases, with 6 bases of the junction left unmatched. The CDR3, as DNA: TGTGCCAGCAGTCCCGACAGGGTCCCTGGGGCCAACGTCCTGACTTTC. Its protein product is CASSPDRVPGANVLTF.

In this sample, this clone turned up once. This chain uses TRBV19 with TRBJ1-2, with unresolved D. Germline V CDR1 and CDR2: LNHDA, SQIVND (reference sequence). Trimming pared 3 bases from V and 4 bases from J, leaving 6 bases between. This CDR3 comprises 12 residues. CDR3 nucleotide sequence: TGTGCCAGTAGTATGGACCGCTATGGCTACACCTTC. This encodes CASSMDRYGYTF.

The V gene is TRBV27, the J gene TRBJ1-5; D may be TRBD1 (5 bases). The CDR3 extends over 15 amino acids. Germline values: CDR1 MNHEY, CDR2 SMNVEV (reference sequence). V shed 5 bases and J shed 5 bases, with 16 bases lying between them. The CDR3 nucleotides are TGTGCCAGCAGTGAAATCGGGGGTGAACATCAGCCCCAGCATTTT. This translates into CASSEIGGEHQPQHF.

V and J are TRBV28 and TRBJ2-7; the D is unclear. The CDR3 consists of 13 residues. Per germline, CDR1 MDHEN and CDR2 SYDVKM. Trimming shortened V by 7 bases and J by 3 bases, and 13 bases separated the two germline ends. CDR3 protein: CASMLIGSYEQYF. As DNA, the CDR3 is TGTGCCAGCATGTTAATCGGTAGCTACGAGCAGTACTTC.

The rearrangement joins TRBV21-1 to TRBJ2-7; TRBD2, as called in the table, went unchecked against the DNA. TRBV21-1 is labeled a pseudogene. The CDR3 sequence is 20 residues long. Here the CDR3 reads CASSIGFPGKREWGHYEQYF. CDR3 DNA sequence: TGTGCCAGCAGCATCGGTTTCCCGGGGAAAAGGGAGTGGGGTCACTACGAGCAGTACTTC.